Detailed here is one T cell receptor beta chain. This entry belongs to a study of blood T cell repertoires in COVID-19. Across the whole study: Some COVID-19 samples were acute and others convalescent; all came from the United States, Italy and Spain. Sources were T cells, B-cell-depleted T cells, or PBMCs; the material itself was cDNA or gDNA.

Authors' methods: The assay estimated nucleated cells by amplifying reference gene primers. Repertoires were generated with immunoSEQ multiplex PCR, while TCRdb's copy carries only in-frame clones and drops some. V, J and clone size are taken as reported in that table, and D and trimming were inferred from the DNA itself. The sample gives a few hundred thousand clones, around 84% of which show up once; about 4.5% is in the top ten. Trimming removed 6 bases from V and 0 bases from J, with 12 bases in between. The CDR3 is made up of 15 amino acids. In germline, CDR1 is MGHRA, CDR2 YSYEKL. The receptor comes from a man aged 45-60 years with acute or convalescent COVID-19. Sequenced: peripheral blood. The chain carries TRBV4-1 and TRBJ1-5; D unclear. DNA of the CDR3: TGCGCCAGCAGTCGGGAGTCCCATAGCAATCAGCCCCAGCATTTT. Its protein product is CASSRESHSNQPQHF.